Each of the 4 T cell receptor beta chains below was sequenced from the same sample in a study of control samples from healthy donors and cancer patients. The table came from immunoSEQ multiplex PCR; TCRdb's copy has only in-frame clones and leaves some out. The table shows approximately 170,000 clones, with around 93% occurring only once. The sequencing input was blood. The receptors originated from a woman aged 55-70 years in good health.

CDR3 sequence (DNA): TGTGCCAGCAGTACGATTACAGGGGGTAGTGGCTACACCTTC. Residues: CASSTITGGSGYTF. The V gene is TRBV2, the J gene TRBJ1-2, with 8 bases that match TRBD1. Per the germline V gene, CDR1 is SNHLY and CDR2 is FYNNEI. This CDR3 region has 14 residues. J was trimmed by 7 bases and V by 5 bases; bases with no gene match: 9.

This sequence joins TRBV5-1 and TRBJ2-2, with a tentative D call TRBD2 (7 bases). CDR1 and CDR2 from the germline V gene are SGHRS and YFSETQ. Trimming took off 3 bases at V and 4 bases at J, with 16 bases between the two ends. CDR3 length: 16 amino acids. CDR3: CASSSRGGAGTGELFF. The CDR3 DNA reads TGCGCCAGCAGCTCCAGGGGAGGGGCAGGCACCGGGGAGCTGTTTTTT.

The V and J genes are TRBV16 and TRBJ2-5; the match to TRBD2 covers 7 bases. Germline CDR1 and CDR2: KGHSY and FQNENV. Trimming cost V 5 bases and J 5 bases; bases outside gene matches: 5. The CDR3 has 13 residues. This CDR3 reads CASSGDYLETQYF. CDR3 nucleotide sequence: TGTGCCAGCAGCGGGGACTACCTGGAGACCCAGTACTTC.

This rearrangement joins TRBV6-5 to TRBJ1-1; maybe TRBD1 (6 bases). V gave up 0 bases and J gave up 1 base, with 12 bases separating them. Germline CDR1 reads MNHEY; CDR2 reads SVGAGI. The CDR3 contains 16 residues. As DNA, the CDR3 is TGTGCCAGCAGTTACTCCCGGACAGCTCCGAACACTGAAGCTTTCTTT. This codes for CASSYSRTAPNTEAFF.